The source of this T cell receptor beta chain is a study of cytomegalovirus exposure and HLA in healthy donors. Separate from the roughly 670-subject first cohort, the approximately 130-subject validation cohort was the one that the donors belonged to. For this clone: Antigen specificity is unknown.

Clones were sequenced by immunoSEQ multiplex PCR, and TCRdb holds only the in-frame ones, with some missing. The sample lists some 76,000 clones; approximately 94% were seen once. Study conclusions and caveats: In vitro data verified a few CMV-associated chains as specific for CMV antigens.

From germline, CDR1 is MDHEN and CDR2 SYDVKM. CDR3 length: 15 residues. V dropped 2 bases and J dropped 9; count of bases not matched to a gene: 9. Sequenced sample: PBMCs. The rearrangement uses TRBV28 and TRBJ1-2; 10 positions match TRBD1. The sequence derives from a woman in her late teens or twenties in good health and CMV-seropositive. The CDR3 bases are TGTGCCAGCAGTTTAAGCGCGACAGGGGGCGAGAGCTACACCTTC. Its translation: CASSLSATGGESYTF.